What follows are 6 T cell receptor beta chains derived from one specimen sequenced in a study of cytotoxic CD8 clonotypes in ibrutinib-treated CLL. Sequenced by immunoSEQ multiplex PCR; TCRdb stores in-frame clones only, minus some. The table lists 35,000 to 55,000 clones, around 73% of them singletons. The specimen comprised PBMCs, sampled after 12 months of ibrutinib treatment. All receptors come from a human donor with chronic lymphocytic leukemia.

The chain combines TRBV27 with TRBJ2-7; D possibly corresponds to TRBD2 (6 bases). V was cut by 5 bases and J by 2 bases, with 16 bases left in between. There are 15 residues in the CDR3. Germline-derived CDR1 and CDR2 are MNHEY and SMNVEV (reference sequence). Written as DNA, the CDR3 is TGTGCCAGCAGTCCCCGACTAGGGATGACCTACGAGCAGTACTTC. This translates into CASSPRLGMTYEQYF.

The genes are TRBV9 and TRBJ2-4; D is possibly TRBD2 (6 bases). Germline-derived CDR1 and CDR2 are SGDLS and YYNGEE. The CDR3 extends over 14 amino acids. V was clipped by 0 bases and J by 8 bases, with 12 bases between them. Written as DNA, the CDR3 is TGTGCCAGCAGCGTAGGCGAAGGGAGGTACATTCAGTACTTC. This gives the protein CASSVGEGRYIQYF.

CDR3 sequence: CAISVSGTGSNEQFF. The CDR3, as DNA: TGTGCCATCAGCGTGTCCGGGACAGGGAGCAATGAGCAGTTCTTC. The gene calls are TRBV10-3 and TRBJ2-1; the match to TRBD1 covers 9 bases. Germline values: CDR1 ENHRY, CDR2 SYGVKD. J lost 6 bases, V lost 6 bases, and 9 bases had no gene match. There are 15 residues in the CDR3.

This rearrangement joins TRBV5-1 to TRBJ2-5, with D unclear. The V and J ends lost 2 bases and 1 base respectively, with 6 bases between them. The CDR3 extends over 13 amino acids. Germline CDR1 SGHRS, CDR2 YFSETQ. CDR3 in DNA: TGCGCCAGCAGCTTTAGGCCCCAAGAGACCCAGTACTTC. Translated: CASSFRPQETQYF.

This clone was detected once. The genes are TRBV7-3 and TRBJ1-1; D possibly corresponds to TRBD1 (6 bases). The CDR3 has 16 amino acids. Germline values: CDR1 SGHTA, CDR2 FQGTGA. Trimming removed 0 bases from V and 5 bases from J, with 16 bases in between. CDR3 DNA sequence: TGTGCCAGCAGCTTAACAGGAACAGGGCGAGTTACTGAAGCTTTCTTT. Translating gives CASSLTGTGRVTEAFF.

J is TRBJ1-4 and V is TRBV5-4; 9 positions match TRBD1. This CDR3 is built from 15 residues. Germline V gene data show CDR1 as SGHNT and CDR2 as YYREEE (reference sequence). The J segment lost 8 bases and the V segment lost 3 bases, leaving 8 bases of the junction unmatched. CDR3 region: CASSSMTGGNEKLFF. CDR3 bases: TGTGCCAGCAGCTCGATGACAGGGGGAAACGAAAAACTGTTTTTT.